This entry lists 11 T cell receptor beta chains sequenced from one sample in a study of TIL therapy for anti-PD-1-resistant metastatic lung cancer. Sequencing used immunoSEQ v3. The table came from immunoSEQ multiplex PCR; TCRdb's copy has only in-frame clones and leaves some out. Here the sample spans 2,600 or so clones, about 73% being singletons. Time point indicated: pre-treatment sample, taken before nivolumab and TIL therapy. Most excised metastases sampled were pleural nodules or supraclavicular lymph nodes. Source: tumor tissue, taken at baseline. The receptors stem from a person between 25 and 80 years old with non-small cell lung cancer. Some clones in this sample may be carry-over from other donors' samples.

This chain links TRBV29-1 with TRBJ2-3; D gene ambiguous. Trimming left V 6 bases short and J 10 bases short, with 11 bases between. The CDR3 spans 10 residues. Germline loops: CDR1 SQVTM, CDR2 ANQGSEA. CDR3 protein: CSVTDRAQYF. As DNA, the CDR3 is TGCAGCGTCACCGACCGGGCGCAGTATTTT.

The rearrangement links TRBV7-3 to TRBJ2-2; D might be TRBD2 (5 bases). The CDR3 has 15 amino acids. Looked up from germline, CDR1 is SGHTA and CDR2 is FQGTGA. The V and J ends lost 5 bases and 5 bases respectively, with 15 bases between them. Here the CDR3 reads CASSPGPPGTGELFF. CDR3 coding DNA: TGTGCCAGCAGCCCCGGTCCACCGGGGACCGGGGAGCTGTTTTTT.

The sample holds a few counts of this clone. This rearrangement joins TRBV7-2 to TRBJ2-6, with D possibly matching TRBD2 (5 bases). CDR3 length: 16 residues. Germline CDR1 is SGHTA and CDR2 is FQGNSA. Trimming removed 3 bases from V and 1 base from J, with 10 bases in between. DNA for the CDR3: TGTGCCAGCAGCTTCTCCGGGGATTCTGGGGCCAACGTCCTGACTTTC. Translated: CASSFSGDSGANVLTF. The whole variable domain, remainder taken from reference TRBV7-2 and TRBJ2-6, is GAGVSQSPSNKVTEKGKDVELRCDPISGHTALYWYRQSLGQGLEFLIYFQGNSAPDKSGLPSDRFSAERTGGSVSTLTIQRTQQEDSAVYLCASSFSGDSGANVLTFGAGSRLTVL.

The rearrangement joins TRBV10-3 to TRBJ2-3; D could derive from TRBD1 or TRBD2 (5 bases each). Trimming pared 4 bases from V and 0 bases from J, leaving 17 bases between. This CDR3 is built from 17 residues. The germline V gene encodes CDR1 ENHRY and CDR2 SYGVKD. As DNA, the CDR3 is TGTGCCATCAGTGGGGCCTGGGACCCCTCTAGCACAGATACGCAGTATTTT. The encoded protein is CAISGAWDPSSTDTQYF.

This chain uses TRBV7-6 with TRBJ1-5; D gene unclear. The V end lost 1 base, the J end lost 3 bases, and 13 bases lay between the germline ends. Germline CDR1 is SGHVS and CDR2 is FNYEAQ. The CDR3 length is 16 residues. This chain's CDR3 is CASSLGSGPINQPQHF. CDR3 DNA: TGTGCCAGCAGCTTAGGGAGCGGGCCCATCAATCAGCCCCAGCATTTT. The variable domain in full, with the rest retrieved from reference TRBV7-6 and TRBJ1-5, is GAGVSQSPRYKVTKRGQDVALRCDPISGHVSLYWYRQALGQGPEFLTYFNYEAQQDKSGLPNDRFSAERPEGSISTLTIQRTEQRDSAMYRCASSLGSGPINQPQHFGDGTRLSIL.

V is TRBV15 and J is TRBJ1-4, with no clear D. The germline V and J ends were trimmed by 0 bases and 8 bases, with 13 bases remaining between them. The germline gives CDR1 LNHNV, CDR2 YYDKDF (reference sequence). CDR3 length: 15 amino acids. Here the CDR3 reads CATSRDRVGGEKLFF. The CDR3 DNA follows: TGTGCCACCAGCAGAGATCGGGTCGGCGGAGAAAAACTGTTTTTT.

In its sample, this clone ranks as large (0.1 to 1%). CDR3 nucleotides: TGTGCCAGCAGTGCTGGGGGCAGGGGTTTGGAGACCCAGTACTTC. Its protein product is CASSAGGRGLETQYF. V and J are TRBV6-1 and TRBJ2-5; D might be TRBD1 (6 bases). V lost 4 bases to trimming and J lost 5 bases, with 17 bases between them. Germline lookup yields CDR1 MNHNS and CDR2 SASEGT. The CDR3 contains 15 residues.

V usage is TRBV6-1 and J usage is TRBJ2-7; D is uncertain. Germline assignment: CDR1 MNHNS and CDR2 SASEGT. V lost 6 bases, J lost 4 bases, and 19 bases lay in between. This CDR3 spans 15 amino acids. CDR3: CASRDTTLLKYEQYF. The CDR3 bases are TGTGCCAGCAGAGACACGACTTTATTAAAATACGAGCAGTACTTC.

Turning to this clone: At one of its ends the junction is not consistent with the germline gene, which may arise from a read error. The chain joins TRBV7-3 to TRBJ2-2, with D possibly called TRBD1 or TRBD2 (5 bases each). The V gene's germline CDR1 is SGHTA and CDR2 FQGTGA. The CDR3 runs to 15 residues. CDR3 nucleotides: TGTGCCAGCAGCCCCGGTCCACCGGGGACCGGGAAGCTGTTTTTT. Translating it yields CASSPGPPGTGKLFF.

V is TRBV18 and J is TRBJ1-5, with D unresolved. Germline V gene lookup returns CDR1 KGHSH and CDR2 LQKENI. Trimming removed 4 bases at V and 6 bases at J, with 10 bases between. The CDR3 covers 13 residues. CDR3: CASSLGGSQPQHF. DNA of the CDR3: TGTGCCAGCTCACTGGGAGGTAGTCAGCCCCAGCATTTT.

This chain joins TRBV5-1 and TRBJ1-3, with D possibly being TRBD1 (5 bases). This CDR3 has 14 residues. V was shortened by 4 bases and J by 4 bases, with 12 bases between the two germline ends. Germline V gene lookup returns CDR1 SGHRS and CDR2 YFSETQ. The CDR3 loop is CASSVTGGGNTIYF. The DNA for the CDR3 is TGCGCCAGCAGCGTCACAGGAGGGGGAAACACCATATATTTT.